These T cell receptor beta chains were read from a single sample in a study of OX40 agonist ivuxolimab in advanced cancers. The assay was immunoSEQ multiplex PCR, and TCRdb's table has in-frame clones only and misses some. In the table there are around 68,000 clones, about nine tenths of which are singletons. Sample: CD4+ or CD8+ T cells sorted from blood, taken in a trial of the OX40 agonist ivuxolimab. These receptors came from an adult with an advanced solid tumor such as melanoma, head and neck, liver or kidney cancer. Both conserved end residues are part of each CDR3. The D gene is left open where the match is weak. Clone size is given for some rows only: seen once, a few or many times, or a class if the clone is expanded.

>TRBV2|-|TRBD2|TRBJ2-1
TGTGCCAGCAGTGAATGGGGGGGGGAAGGTGAGCAGTTCTTC
CASSEWGGEGEQFF
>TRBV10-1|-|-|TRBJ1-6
TGCGCCAGCAGTGAGTTTGAGAATTCACCCCTCCACTTT
CASSEFENSPLHF
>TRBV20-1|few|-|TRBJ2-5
TGCAGTGCACCAGCACCTCAGACCCAGTACTTC
CSAPAPQTQYF
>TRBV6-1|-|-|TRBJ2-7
TGTGCCAGCAGTGAAGCCGCCGGGACAACAGACGAGCAGTACTTC
CASSEAAGTTDEQYF
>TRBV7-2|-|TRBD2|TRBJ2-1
TGTGCCAGCAGCTTAGCGGGGGGGTTGGGCGGAAATGAGCAGTTCTTC
CASSLAGGLGGNEQFF
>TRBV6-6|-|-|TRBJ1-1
TGTGCCAGCATACACACCGCGGGGGCCGGGAACACTGAAGCTTTCTTT
CASIHTAGAGNTEAFF
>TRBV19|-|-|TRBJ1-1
TGTGCCAGTAGTATTGGCCGGGCAGGGAGGGGCCGAACTGAAGCTTTCTTT
CASSIGRAGRGRTEAFF
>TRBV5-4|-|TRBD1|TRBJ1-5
TGTGCCAGCAGCGGATTGATGGGACAGAATAGCAATCAGCCCCAGCATTTT
CASSGLMGQNSNQPQHF
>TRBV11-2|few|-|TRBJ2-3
TGTGCCAGCAGCTTACCTACAGATACGCAGTATTTT
CASSLPTDTQYF
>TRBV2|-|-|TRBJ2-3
TGTGCCAGCAGCCAATCTGGAGATACGCAGTATTTT
CASSQSGDTQYF